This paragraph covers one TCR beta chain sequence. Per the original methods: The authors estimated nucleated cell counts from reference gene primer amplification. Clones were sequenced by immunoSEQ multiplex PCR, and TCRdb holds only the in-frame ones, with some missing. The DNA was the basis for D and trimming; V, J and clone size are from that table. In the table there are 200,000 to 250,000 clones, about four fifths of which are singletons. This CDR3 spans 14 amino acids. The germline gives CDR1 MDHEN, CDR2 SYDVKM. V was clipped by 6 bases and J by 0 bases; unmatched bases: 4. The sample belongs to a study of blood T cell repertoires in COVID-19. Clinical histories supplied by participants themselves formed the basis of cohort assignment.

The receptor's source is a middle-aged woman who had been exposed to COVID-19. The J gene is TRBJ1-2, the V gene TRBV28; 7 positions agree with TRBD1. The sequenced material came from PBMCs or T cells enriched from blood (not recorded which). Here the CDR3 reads CASSRTGTNYGYTF. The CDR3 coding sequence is TGTGCCAGCAGCCGGACAGGCACTAACTATGGCTACACCTTC.